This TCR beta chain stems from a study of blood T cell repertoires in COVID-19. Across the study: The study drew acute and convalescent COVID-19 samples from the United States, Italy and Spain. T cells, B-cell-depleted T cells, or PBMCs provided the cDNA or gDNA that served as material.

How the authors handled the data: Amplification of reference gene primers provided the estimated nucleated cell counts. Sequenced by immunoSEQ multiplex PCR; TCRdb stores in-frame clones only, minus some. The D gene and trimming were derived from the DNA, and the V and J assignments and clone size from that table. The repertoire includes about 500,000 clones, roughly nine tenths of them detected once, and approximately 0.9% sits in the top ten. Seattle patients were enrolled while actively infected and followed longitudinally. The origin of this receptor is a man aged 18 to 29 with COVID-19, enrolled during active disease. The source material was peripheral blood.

Here the CDR3 reads CASRLDGTGYYEQYF. CDR3 sequence (DNA): TGTGCCAGCAGGCTCGACGGGACAGGCTACTACGAGCAGTACTTC. The J gene is TRBJ2-7, the V gene TRBV7-6, with 8 bases lining up with TRBD1. Germline V lookup: CDR1 SGHVS, CDR2 FNYEAQ. V was clipped by 6 bases and J by 3 bases; unmatched bases: 10. This CDR3 has 15 residues.